Listed here are 28 T cell receptor beta chains from one sample, sequenced in a study of T cell responses to AZD1222 COVID-19 vaccine. Measured with immunoSEQ multiplex PCR; TCRdb has only the in-frame clones, and not every one. The data contain roughly 86,000 clones, 75% to 90% of them seen just once; the ten biggest clones take up around 29%. Here the sequenced sample was peripheral blood, taken on day 0 of AZD1222 vaccination. These TCRs come from an adult in good health.

V and J are TRBV18 and TRBJ2-1; the match to TRBD2 covers 10 bases. CDR3 size: 19 residues. Germline V gene sequence: CDR1 KGHSH, CDR2 LQKENI. J was trimmed by 7 bases and V by 5 bases; bases with no gene match: 20. CDR3 sequence: CASSIPGYTLAGVRNEQFF. CDR3 DNA: TGTGCCAGCTCAATCCCGGGATACACGCTAGCGGGAGTACGGAATGAGCAGTTCTTC.

The V gene is TRBV5-1, the J gene TRBJ2-3; TRBD1 or TRBD2 may be the D gene (5 bases each). The germline V gene encodes CDR1 SGHRS and CDR2 YFSETQ. The CDR3 runs to 12 residues. Trimming removed 4 bases at V and 10 bases at J, with 13 bases between. Written as DNA, the CDR3 is TGCGCCAGCAGCCGGGACCTGGGCGCGCAGTATTTT. Translation: CASSRDLGAQYF.

This clone was seen only once. This rearrangement joins TRBV18 to TRBJ2-3, with 9 nucleotides matching TRBD2. V was pared by 1 base and J by 1 base, with 12 bases of the junction left unmatched. Germline-derived CDR1 and CDR2 are KGHSH and LQKENI. There are 19 residues in the CDR3. The chain's CDR3 is CASSPRPSAGGLGTDTQYF. DNA of the CDR3: TGTGCCAGCTCACCACGCCCCTCGGCGGGAGGGCTCGGCACAGATACGCAGTATTTT.

V usage is TRBV14 and J usage is TRBJ1-6; D is undetermined. CDR3 length: 13 residues. With 2 bases removed from V and 15 bases from J, the gap between germline ends came to 14 bases. From germline, CDR1 is SGHDN and CDR2 FVKESK. The CDR3, as DNA: TGTGCCAGCAGCCAAAGAATGCCCTTGAGCCTCCACTTT. Its protein is CASSQRMPLSLHF.

J is TRBJ1-2 and V is TRBV6-1; D ambiguous. V was clipped by 0 bases and J by 4 bases, with 12 bases between them. Germline V gene data show CDR1 as MNHNS and CDR2 as SASEGT. This CDR3 region has 15 residues. Here the CDR3 reads CASSEAAGPLYGYTF. The CDR3 DNA reads TGTGCCAGCAGTGAAGCAGCAGGACCTCTCTATGGCTACACCTTC.

V is TRBV28 and J is TRBJ2-7; 13 nucleotides match TRBD2. J gave up 7 bases and V 2 bases, and 2 bases lay outside the gene matches. Germline V gene sequence: CDR1 MDHEN, CDR2 SYDVKM. The CDR3 has 14 amino acids. As DNA, the CDR3 is TGTGCCAGCAGTTTAGGACTAGCGGGAGCTGAGCAGTACTTC. This encodes CASSLGLAGAEQYF.

The chain combines TRBV5-6 with TRBJ2-7; TRBD1 matches at 7 bases. Germline assignment: CDR1 SGHDT and CDR2 YYEEEE. V lost 0 bases and J lost 3; bases outside the gene matches: 6. The CDR3 is made up of 15 amino acids. The CDR3 reads CASSLGAGGIYEQYF. The DNA for the CDR3 is TGTGCCAGCAGCTTGGGGGCAGGGGGTATCTACGAGCAGTACTTC.

The chain joins TRBV30 to TRBJ1-2, with a possible D match to TRBD1 (6 bases). Germline assignment: CDR1 GTSNPN and CDR2 SVGIG (reference sequence). The CDR3 is made up of 13 amino acids. Trimming removed 4 bases from V and 2 bases from J, with 11 bases in between. CDR3 loop: CAWNKGGNYGYTF. CDR3 sequence (DNA): TGTGCCTGGAACAAGGGGGGAAACTATGGCTACACCTTC.

The chain employs TRBV4-1 and TRBJ2-7; 7 bases are shared with TRBD2. In germline, CDR1 is MGHRA, CDR2 YSYEKL. The CDR3 is made up of 16 amino acids. V lost 1 base to trimming and J lost 0 bases; unmatched junction nucleotides: 6. CDR3 DNA sequence: TGCGCCAGCAGCCAAGCGTCTAGCGGAAACTCCTACGAGCAGTACTTC. This encodes CASSQASSGNSYEQYF.

The chain is built from TRBV9 and TRBJ2-7; tentative D call: TRBD1 (6 bases). V lost 0 bases and J 7 bases, leaving 11 bases between the germline ends. Germline values: CDR1 SGDLS, CDR2 YYNGEE. This CDR3 region has 13 residues. The CDR3 DNA follows: TGTGCCAGCAGCGTAGTCACAGGGTTGGAGCAGTACTTC. As protein: CASSVVTGLEQYF. Supplemented by reference TRBV9 and TRBJ2-7, the full variable domain reads DSGVTQTPKHLITATGQRVTLRCSPRSGDLSVYWYQQSLDQGLQFLIQYYNGEERAKGNILERFSAQQFPDLHSELNLSSLELGDSALYFCASSVVTGLEQYFGPGTRLTVT.

This chain uses TRBV5-6 with TRBJ1-5; D is uncertain. CDR1 is SGHDT and CDR2 is YYEEEE in the germline V gene. V gave up 3 bases and J gave up 6 bases, with 19 bases separating them. The CDR3 spans 16 residues. CDR3 residues: CASSSYTRGVGQPQHF. The CDR3 coding sequence is TGTGCCAGCAGCTCATACACGCGCGGGGTTGGTCAGCCCCAGCATTTT.

This chain uses TRBV19 with TRBJ1-2; no reliable D call. V dropped 3 bases and J dropped 3 bases, with 8 bases sitting between them. The CDR3 is made up of 13 amino acids. CDR1 and CDR2 (germline): LNHDA, SQIVND (reference sequence). The CDR3 DNA sequence: TGTGCCAGTAGTATCGGGCAGTACTATGGCTACACCTTC. Translating gives CASSIGQYYGYTF.

In this sample, this clone turned up once. The V and J genes are TRBV7-8 and TRBJ2-1; 7 bases are shared with TRBD1. This CDR3 spans 15 amino acids. CDR1 and CDR2 (germline): SGHVS, FQNEAQ. Trimming removed 5 bases from V and 2 bases from J; junction bases left unmatched: 6. The CDR3 reads CASSARDRTYNEQFF. CDR3 in DNA: TGTGCCAGCAGCGCCCGGGACAGAACCTACAATGAGCAGTTCTTC.

Here the CDR3 reads CASSPPERDTQYF. DNA of the CDR3: TGTGCCAGCTCACCACCTGAGCGAGATACGCAGTATTTT. V and J are TRBV18 and TRBJ2-3, with unresolved D. Trimming took 0 bases from V and 5 from J, leaving 6 bases between them. CDR1 and CDR2 from the germline V gene are KGHSH and LQKENI. The CDR3 extends over 13 amino acids.

The rearrangement joins TRBV27 to TRBJ1-3, with a tentative D call TRBD1 (6 bases). This CDR3 has 14 residues. The germline gives CDR1 MNHEY, CDR2 SMNVEV (reference sequence). V was pared by 6 bases and J by 1 base, with 10 bases between. Here the CDR3 DNA reads TGTGCCAGCAGATCCGGGACATCTGGAAACACCATATATTTT. It specifies CASRSGTSGNTIYF.

The chain recombines TRBV24-1 with TRBJ1-2, with a tentative D call TRBD1 (5 bases). The CDR3 extends over 14 amino acids. V was pared by 4 bases and J by 6 bases, with 14 bases between. Germline CDR1 is KGHDR and CDR2 is SFDVKD. CDR3 sequence reads: CATSDGGRDDGYTF. The CDR3 region has the DNA TGTGCCACCAGTGACGGTGGCAGGGATGATGGCTACACCTTC.

The chain combines TRBV27 with TRBJ1-3; maybe TRBD1 (6 bases). CDR3 length: 16 residues. Trimming cost V 3 bases and J 2 bases, with 14 bases left between them. The V gene's germline CDR1 is MNHEY and CDR2 SMNVEV (reference sequence). CDR3 nucleotide sequence: TGTGCCAGCAGTTTCTCTCTGACAGGAACTGGAAACACCATATATTTT. Its protein product is CASSFSLTGTGNTIYF.

This rearrangement joins TRBV19 to TRBJ1-5; possibly TRBD1 for D (5 bases). Trimming took 6 bases from V and 4 from J, leaving 10 bases between them. The germline V gene encodes CDR1 LNHDA and CDR2 SQIVND (reference sequence). The CDR3 contains 13 residues. The DNA of the CDR3 is TGTGCCAGTAGCCCAGGGAGAAATCAGCCCCAGCATTTT. Translation gives CASSPGRNQPQHF. Using reference TRBV19 and TRBJ1-5 for the parts outside the CDR3, the full variable domain is DGGITQSPKYLFRKEGQNVTLSCEQNLNHDAMYWYRQDPGQGLRLIYYSQIVNDFQKGDIAEGYSVSREKKESFPLTVTSAQKNPTAFYLCASSPGRNQPQHFGDGTRLSIL.

This CDR3 is CASSLSWAGGVNEQFF. In DNA, the CDR3 is TGTGCCAGCAGTTTATCCTGGGCGGGAGGGGTCAATGAGCAGTTCTTC. The rearrangement links TRBV28 to TRBJ2-1, with 9 bases aligning to TRBD2. Germline assignment: CDR1 MDHEN and CDR2 SYDVKM. The CDR3 totals 16 residues. Trimming at V came to 1 base and at J to 6 bases, leaving 7 bases not matched to a gene.

The chain has TRBV27 and TRBJ2-7; tentative D call: TRBD2 (5 bases). This CDR3 is 15 amino acids long. V was trimmed by 11 bases and J by 3 bases, leaving 23 bases between them. Per the germline V gene, CDR1 is MNHEY and CDR2 is SMNVEV (reference sequence). CDR3 sequence (DNA): TGTGCCGGCAACTTGAGGAGCTCGGAGGACTACGAGCAGTACTTC. It translates to CAGNLRSSEDYEQYF.

This chain links TRBV10-1 with TRBJ2-2; no reliable D call. V lost 4 bases and J 5 bases, leaving 14 bases between the germline ends. The CDR3 has 15 amino acids. Germline CDR1 reads WNHNN; CDR2 reads SYGVQD (reference sequence). CDR3 loop: CASSGEVSGTGELFF. The DNA of the CDR3 is TGCGCCAGCAGTGGGGAAGTCAGTGGGACCGGGGAGCTGTTTTTT.

The chain uses TRBV24-1 and TRBJ2-5; a possible D gene is TRBD2 (5 bases). V was clipped by 9 bases and J by 5 bases, with 15 bases between them. Germline values: CDR1 KGHDR, CDR2 SFDVKD. This CDR3 comprises 13 residues. DNA of the CDR3: TGTGCCACCTCCGTAGCGCAGCAGGAGACCCAGTACTTC. This gives the protein CATSVAQQETQYF.

The rearrangement uses TRBV2 and TRBJ2-5, with 7 positions matching TRBD1. Trimming cost V 3 bases and J 3 bases; bases outside gene matches: 1. The CDR3 contains 13 residues. In germline, CDR1 is SNHLY, CDR2 FYNNEI. For the CDR3, the DNA is TGTGCCAGCAGTGAGGGACAGAAAGAGACCCAGTACTTC. Protein: CASSEGQKETQYF.

Points on this clone: Within the sample, other DNA sequences also encode this same CDR3. This chain uses TRBV28 with TRBJ1-5; D is unresolved. The CDR3 has 12 residues. The germline V gene encodes CDR1 MDHEN and CDR2 SYDVKM. Trimming removed 1 base from V and 6 bases from J, with 4 bases in between. CDR3 residues: CASSLSGQPQHF. The CDR3 coding sequence is TGTGCCAGCAGTTTATCTGGTCAGCCCCAGCATTTT.

Details on this clone: Other nucleotide sequences in the sample specify the same CDR3. This chain joins TRBV5-1 and TRBJ1-4; 9 bases line up with TRBD1. CDR3 length: 15 residues. J gave up 2 bases and V 3 bases, and 2 bases lay outside the gene matches. Germline-derived CDR1 and CDR2 are SGHRS and YFSETQ. The CDR3 region has the DNA TGCGCCAGCAGCTCAACAGGGGGCACTAATGAAAAACTGTTTTTT. Translating gives CASSSTGGTNEKLFF. Using reference TRBV5-1 and TRBJ1-4 for the parts outside the CDR3, the full variable domain is KAGVTQTPRYLIKTRGQQVTLSCSPISGHRSVSWYQQTPGQGLQFLFEYFSETQRNKGNFPGRFSGRQFSNSRSEMNVSTLELGDSALYLCASSSTGGTNEKLFFGSGTQLSVL.

The V gene is TRBV5-4, the J gene TRBJ2-3, with TRBD1 as a possible D gene (6 bases). Germline assignment: CDR1 SGHNT and CDR2 YYREEE (reference sequence). There are 17 residues in the CDR3. The V end was cut by 6 bases, the J end by 1 base, with 21 bases between. The CDR3 reads CASTLGGTGRGTDTQYF. DNA for the CDR3: TGTGCCAGCACCTTAGGGGGAACAGGGCGGGGCACAGATACGCAGTATTTT.

The chain joins TRBV2 to TRBJ1-6; 8 bases agree with TRBD1. CDR1 is SNHLY and CDR2 is FYNNEI in the germline V gene. The CDR3 totals 14 residues. Trimming cost V 6 bases and J 9 bases; bases outside gene matches: 7. The CDR3 nucleotides are TGTGCCAGCAGAACGACAGGGGACGTTTCACCCCTCCACTTT. This sequence encodes CASRTTGDVSPLHF.

V gene TRBV28 combines with J gene TRBJ2-3; the match to TRBD1 covers 12 bases. The trim removed 5 bases at V and 2 bases at J, leaving 8 bases unmatched. Germline loops: CDR1 MDHEN, CDR2 SYDVKM. CDR3 length: 17 amino acids. The CDR3 DNA is TGTGCCAGCAGTCAAACGGGACAGGGGGCCCTCACAGATACGCAGTATTTT. This sequence encodes CASSQTGQGALTDTQYF.